Listed below are T cell receptor beta chains from one sample, sequenced in a study of chemoradiotherapy in HPV16-positive cancers. Clones were sequenced by immunoSEQ multiplex PCR, and TCRdb holds only the in-frame ones, with some missing. The data hold 30,000 or so clones, with roughly nine tenths observed a single time. The specimen comprised blood, sampled from a patient who underwent chemoradiotherapy. These receptors were taken from a human donor with HPV-associated anogenital cancer. The CDR3 runs from the conserved cysteine through the conserved F or W. D genes are given only for firm matches. A clone size is listed for some rows: how often the clone was seen (once, few, many), or a class if it is expanded.

d_call: -; j_call: TRBJ2-7; v_call: TRBV4-1; clone_size: -; cdr3_aa: CASSQGAGPGPYEQYF; cdr3_nt: TGCGCCAGCAGCCAAGGGGCAGGCCCAGGGCCGTACGAGCAGTACTTC
d_call: -; j_call: TRBJ2-3; v_call: TRBV5-8; clone_size: -; cdr3_aa: CASSFLEVTDTQYF; cdr3_nt: TGTGCCAGCAGCTTTCTGGAGGTCACAGATACGCAGTATTTT
d_call: TRBD2; j_call: TRBJ2-3; v_call: TRBV5-4; clone_size: -; cdr3_aa: CASGYGTSGRTDTQYF; cdr3_nt: TGTGCCAGCGGATACGGGACTAGCGGGAGAACAGATACGCAGTATTTT
d_call: -; j_call: TRBJ2-5; v_call: TRBV27; clone_size: -; cdr3_aa: CASSWTRGGGETQYF; cdr3_nt: TGTGCCAGCAGTTGGACTAGAGGGGGTGGGGAGACCCAGTACTTC
d_call: -; j_call: TRBJ1-2; v_call: TRBV5-1; clone_size: medium-sized; cdr3_aa: CASSLVGLRSSRKEWDYGYTF; cdr3_nt: TGCGCCAGCAGCTTGGTCGGGCTAAGAAGCTCGCGGAAAGAGTGGGACTATGGCTACACCTTC
d_call: TRBD1; j_call: TRBJ2-1; v_call: TRBV9; clone_size: -; cdr3_aa: CASSSWTGGTDEQFF; cdr3_nt: TGTGCCAGCAGCTCGTGGACAGGGGGGACGGATGAGCAGTTCTTC
d_call: -; j_call: TRBJ2-1; v_call: TRBV14; clone_size: -; cdr3_aa: CASRSARSSYNEQFF; cdr3_nt: TGTGCCAGCCGTAGCGCCCGAAGCTCCTACAATGAGCAGTTCTTC
d_call: -; j_call: TRBJ1-1; v_call: TRBV7-9; clone_size: -; cdr3_aa: CASSLPHTEAFF; cdr3_nt: TGTGCCAGCAGCTTACCGCACACTGAAGCTTTCTTT
d_call: -; j_call: TRBJ2-2; v_call: TRBV11-3; clone_size: once; cdr3_aa: CASKQGGNTGELFF; cdr3_nt: TGTGCCAGCAAACAGGGTGGGAACACCGGGGAGCTGTTTTTT
d_call: -; j_call: TRBJ1-1; v_call: TRBV25-1; clone_size: -; cdr3_aa: CASSETQLNTEAFF; cdr3_nt: TGTGCCAGCAGTGAAACCCAGTTGAACACTGAAGCTTTCTTT
d_call: TRBD1; j_call: TRBJ1-1; v_call: TRBV19; clone_size: once; cdr3_aa: CASSTTGQAFF; cdr3_nt: TGTGCCAGTAGTACGACAGGGCAAGCTTTCTTT
d_call: TRBD2; j_call: TRBJ2-3; v_call: TRBV4-3; clone_size: -; cdr3_aa: CASSQLSGTSGENTQYF; cdr3_nt: TGCGCCAGCAGCCAGCTCTCCGGGACTAGCGGAGAAAATACGCAGTATTTT
d_call: TRBD1; j_call: TRBJ2-7; v_call: TRBV19; clone_size: -; cdr3_aa: CASSARQGQNYEQYF; cdr3_nt: TGTGCCAGTAGTGCTCGACAGGGTCAAAACTACGAGCAGTACTTC
d_call: TRBD2; j_call: TRBJ2-3; v_call: TRBV18; clone_size: -; cdr3_aa: CASSQREGPDTQYF; cdr3_nt: TGTGCCAGCTCACAGCGGGAGGGCCCAGATACGCAGTATTTT
d_call: TRBD1; j_call: TRBJ1-6; v_call: TRBV6-5; clone_size: -; cdr3_aa: CASRGPGTGDSPLHF; cdr3_nt: TGTGCCAGCAGGGGCCCCGGGACAGGAGATTCACCCCTCCACTTT
d_call: -; j_call: TRBJ2-7; v_call: TRBV30; clone_size: -; cdr3_aa: CAWSGFGAYEQYF; cdr3_nt: TGTGCCTGGTCGGGCTTCGGGGCCTACGAGCAGTACTTC
d_call: TRBD1; j_call: TRBJ2-5; v_call: TRBV15; clone_size: -; cdr3_aa: CATSRDKTGGETQYF; cdr3_nt: TGTGCCACCAGCAGAGATAAGACAGGGGGAGAGACCCAGTACTTC
d_call: -; j_call: TRBJ2-7; v_call: TRBV4-2; clone_size: -; cdr3_aa: CASSQDGNRQYF; cdr3_nt: TGTGCCAGCAGCCAAGATGGCAATAGGCAGTACTTC
d_call: -; j_call: TRBJ2-2; v_call: TRBV7-9; clone_size: -; cdr3_aa: CASSQPPGQNTGELFF; cdr3_nt: TGTGCCAGCAGCCAACCTCCGGGACAGAACACCGGGGAGCTGTTTTTT
d_call: -; j_call: TRBJ2-6; v_call: TRBV4-3; clone_size: -; cdr3_aa: CASSQDTSGANVLTF; cdr3_nt: TGCGCCAGCAGCCAAGATACCTCTGGGGCCAACGTCCTGACTTTC
d_call: -; j_call: TRBJ1-6; v_call: TRBV6-1; clone_size: once; cdr3_aa: CASILQPNSPLHF; cdr3_nt: TGTGCCAGCATTTTACAGCCGAATTCACCCCTCCACTTT
d_call: TRBD1; j_call: TRBJ1-2; v_call: TRBV4-1; clone_size: -; cdr3_aa: CASSQEITGTGPNYGYTF; cdr3_nt: TGCGCCAGCAGCCAAGAAATCACCGGGACAGGGCCTAACTATGGCTACACCTTC
d_call: -; j_call: TRBJ1-1; v_call: TRBV19; clone_size: once; cdr3_aa: CASSILQGNTEAFF; cdr3_nt: TGTGCCAGTAGTATTCTACAGGGCAACACTGAAGCTTTCTTT
d_call: -; j_call: TRBJ2-2; v_call: TRBV4-3; clone_size: -; cdr3_aa: CASSQDQRRGWTGELFF; cdr3_nt: TGCGCCAGCAGCCAAGATCAGAGGCGGGGCTGGACCGGGGAGCTGTTTTTT
d_call: -; j_call: TRBJ2-7; v_call: TRBV7-2; clone_size: -; cdr3_aa: CASSLGGQGAYEQYF; cdr3_nt: TGTGCCAGCAGCTTAGGGGGGCAGGGCGCCTACGAGCAGTACTTC
d_call: -; j_call: TRBJ2-2; v_call: TRBV7-2; clone_size: -; cdr3_aa: CASTLYNTGELFF; cdr3_nt: TGTGCCAGCACCCTCTATAACACCGGGGAGCTGTTTTTT
d_call: TRBD2; j_call: TRBJ2-1; v_call: TRBV11-3; clone_size: -; cdr3_aa: CASSSRLSGGISSYNEQFF; cdr3_nt: TGTGCCAGCAGCTCGCGGTTGAGCGGGGGTATCAGCTCCTACAATGAGCAGTTCTTC
d_call: -; j_call: TRBJ2-5; v_call: TRBV6-1; clone_size: -; cdr3_aa: CAITPLRGETQYF; cdr3_nt: TGTGCCATTACCCCCCTTAGGGGGGAGACCCAGTACTTC
d_call: -; j_call: TRBJ2-7; v_call: TRBV4-3; clone_size: -; cdr3_aa: CASSQEENRAYEQYF; cdr3_nt: TGCGCCAGCAGCCAAGAAGAGAACAGGGCCTACGAGCAGTACTTC
d_call: -; j_call: TRBJ1-2; v_call: TRBV5-6; clone_size: -; cdr3_aa: CASSLGTLGNGYTF; cdr3_nt: TGTGCCAGCAGCTTGGGGACTCTTGGGAATGGCTACACCTTC
d_call: -; j_call: TRBJ2-3; v_call: TRBV4-3; clone_size: -; cdr3_aa: CASSQEGDTQYF; cdr3_nt: TGCGCCAGCAGCCAAGAAGGAGATACGCAGTATTTT